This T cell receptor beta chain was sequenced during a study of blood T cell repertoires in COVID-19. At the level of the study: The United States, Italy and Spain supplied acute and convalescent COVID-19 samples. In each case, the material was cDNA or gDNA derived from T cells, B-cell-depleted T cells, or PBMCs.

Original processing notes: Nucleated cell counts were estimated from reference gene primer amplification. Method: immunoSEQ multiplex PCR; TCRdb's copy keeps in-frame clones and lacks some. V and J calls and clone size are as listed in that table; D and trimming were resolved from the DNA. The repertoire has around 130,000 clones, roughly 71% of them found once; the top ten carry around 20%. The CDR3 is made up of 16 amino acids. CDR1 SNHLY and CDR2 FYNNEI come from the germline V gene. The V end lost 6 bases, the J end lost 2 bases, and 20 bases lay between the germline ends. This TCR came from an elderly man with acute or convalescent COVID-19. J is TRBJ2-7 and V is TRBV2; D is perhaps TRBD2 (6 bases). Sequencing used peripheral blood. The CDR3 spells CASRLGGAGKAYEQYF. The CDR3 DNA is TGTGCCAGCAGACTTGGGGGAGCGGGTAAAGCCTACGAGCAGTACTTC.